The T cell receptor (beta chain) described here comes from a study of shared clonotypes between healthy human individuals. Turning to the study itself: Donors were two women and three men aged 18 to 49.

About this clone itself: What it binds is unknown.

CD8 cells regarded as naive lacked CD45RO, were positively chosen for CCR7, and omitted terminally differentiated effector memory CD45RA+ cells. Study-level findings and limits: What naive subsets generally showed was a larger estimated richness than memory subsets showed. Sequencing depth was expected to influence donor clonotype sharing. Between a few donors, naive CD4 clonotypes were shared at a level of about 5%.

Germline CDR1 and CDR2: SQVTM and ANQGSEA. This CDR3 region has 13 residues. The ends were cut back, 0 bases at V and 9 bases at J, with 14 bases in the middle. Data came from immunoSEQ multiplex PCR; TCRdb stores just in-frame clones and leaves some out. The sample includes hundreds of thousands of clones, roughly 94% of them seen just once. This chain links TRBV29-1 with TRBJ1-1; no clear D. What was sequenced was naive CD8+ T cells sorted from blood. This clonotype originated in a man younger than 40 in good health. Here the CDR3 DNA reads TGCAGCGTTGAAGATCGTGCCAGACACAAAGCTTTCTTT. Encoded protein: CSVEDRARHKAFF. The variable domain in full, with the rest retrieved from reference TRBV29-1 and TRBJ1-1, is SAVISQKPSRDICQRGTSLTIQCQVDSQVTMMFWYRQQPGQSLTLIATANQGSEATYESGFVIDKFPISRPNLTFSTLTVSNMSPEDSSIYLCSVEDRARHKAFFGQGTRLTVV.